This note documents a single T cell receptor (beta chain) sequence. As handled by the study authors: Amplification with reference gene primers provided the estimates of nucleated cell counts. TCRdb keeps only in-frame clones here, not all; method: immunoSEQ multiplex PCR. The DNA was the basis for D and trimming; V, J and clone size are from that table. The profile covers some 190,000 clones, with just over 85% appearing a single time and around 1.5% taken by the ten largest. There are 12 residues in the CDR3. V lost 6 bases and J lost 10, with 13 bases in between. The sample comes from a study of blood T cell repertoires in COVID-19. On the study more broadly: Samples taken during acute and convalescent COVID-19 were collected in the United States, Italy and Spain.

The material sequenced was peripheral blood. V gene TRBV23-1 combines with J gene TRBJ1-5, with D possibly matching TRBD1 (6 bases). TRBV23-1 carries the ORF label, with uncertain function. This TCR came from a man younger than 30 with active or convalescent COVID-19. This CDR3 is CASRQGFFPQHF. The CDR3 DNA is TGCGCCAGCAGACAGGGTTTTTTTCCCCAGCATTTT.